The 16 T cell receptor beta chains listed next were all sequenced from one sample in a study of control samples from healthy donors and cancer patients. Libraries were prepared by immunoSEQ multiplex PCR; TCRdb keeps only in-frame clonotypes and omits some of them. The table includes about 120,000 clones, more than 85% detected once. What was sequenced was blood. The receptors come from a man in his thirties or forties in good health.

This chain connects TRBV6-5 to TRBJ1-2; tentatively, D is TRBD1 (6 bases). Trimming took off 10 bases at V and 1 base at J, with 13 bases between the two ends. This CDR3 contains 13 residues. Germline CDR1 is MNHEY and CDR2 is SVGAGI. CDR3 sequence (DNA): TGTGCCACTGAGTTGGACAGTAACTATGGCTACACCTTC. Amino acid sequence: CATELDSNYGYTF.

CDR3 DNA sequence: TGTGCCAGCAGTTACCGACAGGGCAACACAGATACGCAGTATTTT. Amino acids: CASSYRQGNTDTQYF. The chain uses TRBV6-5 and TRBJ2-3, with 7 bases lining up with TRBD1. The trim removed 2 bases at V and 2 bases at J, leaving 4 bases unmatched. This CDR3 is 15 amino acids long. The V gene's germline CDR1 is MNHEY and CDR2 SVGAGI.

V usage is TRBV5-6 and J usage is TRBJ1-2; no definite D call. Trimming pared 6 bases from V and 3 bases from J, leaving 27 bases between. In germline, CDR1 is SGHDT, CDR2 YYEEEE. The CDR3 length is 18 residues. CDR3 residues: CASTPGGTDLTPDYGYTF. The CDR3 region has the DNA TGTGCCAGCACCCCCGGAGGCACAGACCTCACGCCGGACTATGGCTACACCTTC. Using reference TRBV5-6 and TRBJ1-2 for the parts outside the CDR3, the full variable domain is DAGVTQSPTHLIKTRGQQVTLRCSPKSGHDTVSWYQQALGQGPQFIFQYYEEEERQRGNFPDRFSGHQFPNYSSELNVNALLLGDSALYLCASTPGGTDLTPDYGYTFGSGTRLTVV.

This clone was observed a single time. The chain joins TRBV28 to TRBJ2-3; the D gene is possibly TRBD1 (5 bases). The CDR3 totals 15 residues. Trimming removed 6 bases at V and 2 bases at J, with 15 bases between. Per the germline V gene, CDR1 is MDHEN and CDR2 is SYDVKM. CDR3 in amino acids: CASREGGGHTDTQYF. The CDR3 DNA reads TGTGCCAGCAGGGAAGGCGGTGGACACACAGATACGCAGTATTTT.

This rearrangement joins TRBV7-2 to TRBJ2-6; unclear D gene. This CDR3 contains 14 residues. The V and J ends lost 2 bases and 4 bases respectively, with 6 bases between them. Germline V gene lookup returns CDR1 SGHTA and CDR2 FQGNSA. CDR3 sequence reads: CASSLLAGANVLTF. CDR3 DNA sequence: TGTGCCAGCAGCTTACTTGCCGGGGCCAACGTCCTGACTTTC.

The rearrangement uses TRBV4-2 and TRBJ1-2, with a weak D call TRBD1 (5 bases). The ends were cut back, 0 bases at V and 4 bases at J, with 9 bases in the middle. In germline, CDR1 is LGHNA, CDR2 YNFKEQ. This CDR3 has 14 residues. Here the CDR3 DNA reads TGTGCCAGCAGCCAAGAGGGGGAGGCCTATGGCTACACCTTC. Translated, it gives CASSQEGEAYGYTF.

The chain couples TRBV7-3 to TRBJ2-6, with a possible D match to TRBD2 (5 bases). Germline CDR1 is SGHTA and CDR2 is FQGTGA. With 5 bases removed from V and 4 bases from J, the gap between germline ends came to 9 bases. The CDR3 is 14 residues long. CDR3 sequence: CASSPRAGANVLTF. The CDR3 region has the DNA TGTGCCAGCAGCCCGAGGGCGGGGGCCAACGTCCTGACTTTC.

The chain combines TRBV5-1 with TRBJ2-7; either TRBD1 or TRBD2 may supply D (5 bases each). Trimming took 2 bases from V and 6 from J, leaving 15 bases between them. This CDR3 is 14 amino acids long. Germline CDR1 reads SGHRS; CDR2 reads YFSETQ. The CDR3 protein is CASSLNEGSSEQYF. The CDR3 DNA reads TGCGCCAGCAGCTTAAACGAGGGGAGTAGCGAGCAGTACTTC.

V and J are TRBV28 and TRBJ1-6; 7 nucleotides agree with TRBD1. After removal of 5 bases from V and 8 bases from J, the junction contained 9 bases not matched to a gene. The CDR3 is 15 residues long. From germline, CDR1 is MDHEN and CDR2 SYDVKM. CDR3 protein: CASSITGTDYSPLHF. CDR3 nucleotides: TGTGCCAGCAGTATCACCGGGACAGATTATTCACCCCTCCACTTT.

This chain joins TRBV28 and TRBJ2-7, with TRBD2 matching over 9 bases. Trimming removed 6 bases from V and 6 bases from J; junction bases left unmatched: 9. CDR1 MDHEN and CDR2 SYDVKM come from the germline V gene. CDR3 size: 14 residues. The CDR3 loop is CASSRSGGRSEQYF. CDR3 nucleotide sequence: TGTGCCAGCAGCCGAAGCGGGGGGCGCAGCGAGCAGTACTTC.

The chain combines TRBV30 with TRBJ1-3; no definite D call. The V gene's germline CDR1 is GTSNPN and CDR2 SVGIG (reference sequence). This CDR3 comprises 16 residues. Trimming left V 2 bases short and J 1 base short, with 15 bases between. This chain's CDR3 is CAWSRPIQFSGNTIYF. DNA of the CDR3: TGTGCCTGGAGTAGACCGATCCAGTTTTCTGGAAACACCATATATTTT.

The V call is TRBV5-1, the J call TRBJ1-2; the D gene is possibly TRBD1 (5 bases). Germline V gene sequence: CDR1 SGHRS, CDR2 YFSETQ. Trimming pared 4 bases from V and 8 bases from J, leaving 18 bases between. The CDR3 spans 14 residues. The CDR3 region has the DNA TGCGCCAGCAGCACCTCGGGACGGGGAGAAGGCTACACCTTC. This codes for CASSTSGRGEGYTF. Supplemented by reference TRBV5-1 and TRBJ1-2, the full variable domain reads KAGVTQTPRYLIKTRGQQVTLSCSPISGHRSVSWYQQTPGQGLQFLFEYFSETQRNKGNFPGRFSGRQFSNSRSEMNVSTLELGDSALYLCASSTSGRGEGYTFGSGTRLTVV.

The gene calls are TRBV6-5 and TRBJ2-1; no definite D call. V gave up 7 bases and J gave up 2 bases, with 9 bases separating them. Germline CDR1 MNHEY, CDR2 SVGAGI. The CDR3 extends over 13 amino acids. For the CDR3, the DNA is TGTGCCAGCAACTTCGCGGCCTACAATGAGCAGTTCTTC. Translating it yields CASNFAAYNEQFF.

This chain joins TRBV3-1 (or the pseudogene TRBV3-2) and TRBJ1-1, with D unclear. This CDR3 comprises 15 residues. Trimming pared 4 bases from V and 2 bases from J, leaving 14 bases between. Germline CDR1 LGHDT, CDR2 YNNKEL (reference sequence). The chain's CDR3 is CASSPRPASNTEAFF. The DNA of the CDR3 is TGTGCCAGCAGCCCCCGGCCCGCCAGTAACACTGAAGCTTTCTTT.

The chain's CDR3 is CASSVGSLGLGTGELFF. In nucleotides, the CDR3 is TGTGCCAGCAGCGTAGGATCGTTGGGGCTGGGCACCGGGGAGCTGTTTTTT. The rearrangement links TRBV9 to TRBJ2-2, with D possibly TRBD1 on 5 matching bases. CDR3 size: 17 residues. Germline V gives CDR1 SGDLS, CDR2 YYNGEE. Trimming took off 0 bases at V and 4 bases at J, with 16 bases between the two ends.

The chain couples TRBV6-6 to TRBJ2-3; D is perhaps TRBD1 or TRBD2 (6 bases each). V shed 10 bases and J shed 4 bases, with 18 bases lying between them. This CDR3 contains 14 residues. CDR1 MNHNY and CDR2 SVGAGI come from the germline V gene (reference sequence). The CDR3 region has the DNA TGTGCCACCGGAGGGGGTGGACAGCCAGATACGCAGTATTTT. Translation: CATGGGGQPDTQYF.